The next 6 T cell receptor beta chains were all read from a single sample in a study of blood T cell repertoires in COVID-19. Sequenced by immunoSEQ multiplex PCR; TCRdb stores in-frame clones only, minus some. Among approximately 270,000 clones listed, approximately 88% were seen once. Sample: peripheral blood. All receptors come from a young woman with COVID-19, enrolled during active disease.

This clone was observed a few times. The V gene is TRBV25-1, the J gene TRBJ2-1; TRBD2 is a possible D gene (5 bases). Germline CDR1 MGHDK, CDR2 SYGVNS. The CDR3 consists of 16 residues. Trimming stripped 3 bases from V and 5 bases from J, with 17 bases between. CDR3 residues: CASSDLGNSANNEQFF. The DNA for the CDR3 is TGTGCCAGCAGTGACCTCGGGAATAGCGCCAACAATGAGCAGTTCTTC.

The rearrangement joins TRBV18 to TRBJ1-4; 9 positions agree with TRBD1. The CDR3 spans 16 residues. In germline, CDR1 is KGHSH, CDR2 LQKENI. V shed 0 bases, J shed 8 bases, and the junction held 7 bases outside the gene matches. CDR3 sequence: CASSPPGDGTGEKLFF. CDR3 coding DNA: TGTGCCAGCTCACCACCGGGGGATGGGACAGGGGAAAAACTGTTTTTT.

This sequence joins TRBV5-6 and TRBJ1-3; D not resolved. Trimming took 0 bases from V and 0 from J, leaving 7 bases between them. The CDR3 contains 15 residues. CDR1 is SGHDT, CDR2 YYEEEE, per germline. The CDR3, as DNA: TGTGCCAGCAGCTTGGCCCTTTACTCTGGAAACACCATATATTTT. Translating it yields CASSLALYSGNTIYF.

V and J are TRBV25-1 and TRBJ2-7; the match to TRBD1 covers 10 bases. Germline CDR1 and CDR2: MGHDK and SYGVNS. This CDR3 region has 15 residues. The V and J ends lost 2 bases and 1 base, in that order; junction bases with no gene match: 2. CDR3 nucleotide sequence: TGTGCCAGCAGTGAAAGGGGACAGGGGTCCTACGAGCAGTACTTC. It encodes CASSERGQGSYEQYF.

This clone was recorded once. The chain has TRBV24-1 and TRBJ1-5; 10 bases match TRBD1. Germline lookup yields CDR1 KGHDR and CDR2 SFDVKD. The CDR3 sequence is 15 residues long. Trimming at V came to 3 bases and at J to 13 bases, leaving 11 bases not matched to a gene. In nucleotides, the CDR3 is TGTGCCACCAGTGATGGGCGGACAGGGGGGCTCCGTCAGCATTTT. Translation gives CATSDGRTGGLRQHF.

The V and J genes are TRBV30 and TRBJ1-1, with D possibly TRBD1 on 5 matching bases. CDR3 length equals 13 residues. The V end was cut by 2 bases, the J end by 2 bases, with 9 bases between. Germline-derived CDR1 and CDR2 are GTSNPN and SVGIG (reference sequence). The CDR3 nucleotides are TGTGCCTGGAGTAGGGGCCCAAACACTGAAGCTTTCTTT. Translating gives CAWSRGPNTEAFF.